This T cell receptor (beta chain) comes out of a study of blood T cell repertoires in COVID-19 (dated by TCRdb to 2020 to 2021). Background on the whole study: Samples covering the acute and convalescent phases of COVID-19 were provided by collaborators in the United States, Italy and Spain. The material from the prospective study consisted of cDNA or gDNA derived from T cells, B-cell-depleted T cells, or PBMCs. Deeply sampled blood TCRbeta repertoires from subjects exposed to, actively infected with, or recovered from COVID-19 were included in the dataset. The repertoires were released in a freely available public database meant as a resource for research on the immune response to SARS-CoV-2. Samples were obtained from the ongoing ImmuneRACE study (first 160 participants) and from over a thousand subjects provided by 6 global collaborators. Sample metadata almost always included a de-identified subject ID, COVID-19 status, age in years and sex. Where available, HLA class I and class II types were obtained from metadata supplied by the sample provider rather than from assay-based typing.

Collaborating institutions collected whole blood in K2EDTA tubes following their own protocols. Collaborator samples were shipped for TCRbeta analysis as frozen whole blood, isolated PBMCs, or DNA extracted from either sample type. The immunoSEQ Assay, a bias-controlled multiplex PCR, was used to amplify TCRbeta CDR3 regions from genomic DNA. The source study handled its data this way. Nucleated cell counts per sample were estimated from amplification of reference gene primers within the assay. Sequence reads were collapsed and filtered to measure the absolute abundance of every unique TCRbeta CDR3 rearrangement. For each sample, productive Simpson clonality was calculated as the square root of Simpson's diversity index over productive rearrangements. The immuneACCESS repertoire file appears here via TCRdb, limited to in-frame rearrangements. These files lack a portion of the clones; in checked studies, under half of the deficit traces to unresolved V genes, and the cause of the others is not known. Clone size and V and J calls were adopted from that table, with D and trimming inferred from the DNA. For this sample there are tens of thousands of clones; about 80% appear just once. Under 6% of the sample is held by the ten biggest clonotypes.

After removal of 5 bases from V and 5 bases from J, the junction retains 8 bases not matched to a gene. Inclusive of the bounding cysteine and phenylalanine, the CDR3 is 15 residues long. Only the CDR3 DNA is retained, 45 bases long and in frame from the first base. Taken from the germline V gene (reference sequence), the CDR1 and CDR2 loops are SSHAT and FNYEAQ. Study-wide conclusions, independent of this receptor: The amount of clinical and demographic metadata varied by source and participant and was provided uncurated.

Turning to this clone: There is no known antigen for this receptor. No clone much larger than this one lies a single base away; base qualities are absent.

The sequencing input was peripheral blood. This chain is built from TRBV7-7 and TRBJ1-2; 10 central bases correspond to TRBD1. This TCR derives from a woman aged 55-69 years with acute or convalescent COVID-19. CDR3 sequence: CASSHPGQGWYGYTF. The nucleotide sequence reads as follows: TGTGCCAGCAGCCACCCGGGACAGGGGTGGTATGGCTACACCTTC.